This TCR beta chain emerged from a study of CD8+ T cells in alopecia areata. Following RNA extraction, reverse transcription yielded cDNA that acted as the sequencing template. Produced via immunoSEQ multiplex PCR; TCRdb's table is partial and in-frame only. In the table there are approximately 180,000 clones, 50% to 70% of which are singletons. Germline CDR1 and CDR2: MNHEY and SVGAGI. The CDR3 extends over 16 amino acids. Trimming removed 2 bases from V and 8 bases from J; junction bases left unmatched: 8. Patients with alopecia areata provided lesional scalp punch biopsies as well as peripheral blood.

This specimen consisted of CD4+ T cells sorted from blood, obtained at week 0. The clonotype comes from a human donor with alopecia areata. The V and J genes are TRBV6-5 and TRBJ2-1; TRBD2 matches at 11 bases. The CDR3 DNA is TGTGCCAGCAGTTACGAGAGACTAGCGGGGATAGATGAGCAGTTCTTC. It encodes CASSYERLAGIDEQFF.